A single sample gave rise to the 31 T cell receptor beta chains below, sequenced in a study of blood T cell repertoires in COVID-19. Only in-frame clones appear in the TCRdb table, and some are missing; sequencing was by immunoSEQ multiplex PCR. The table shows some 130,000 clones, with more than 80% occurring only once. The sample was peripheral blood. The receptors stem from a human donor in a cohort sampled during active COVID-19.

The chain employs TRBV5-4 and TRBJ1-6; D might be TRBD1 (6 bases). CDR3 length: 14 amino acids. Germline values: CDR1 SGHNT, CDR2 YYREEE (reference sequence). Trimming left V 6 bases short and J 5 bases short, with 12 bases between. The CDR3 DNA follows: TGTGCCAGCACCAGGACAGTAGATAATTCACCCCTCCACTTT. It yields the protein CASTRTVDNSPLHF.

This chain links TRBV5-6 with TRBJ1-2; 7 bases match TRBD1. Germline V gene data show CDR1 as SGHDT and CDR2 as YYEEEE. The CDR3 has 14 residues. The ends lost 4 bases at V and 4 bases at J; junction bases unmatched: 7. The CDR3 sequence is CASSDPGQIYGYTF. Here the CDR3 DNA reads TGTGCCAGCAGCGATCCGGGACAGATCTATGGCTACACCTTC.

The CDR3: CASSFNDRGSGGYTF. In DNA, the CDR3 is TGTGCCAGCAGTTTTAACGACAGGGGCTCGGGGGGCTACACCTTC. This sequence joins TRBV6-5 and TRBJ1-2, with 8 bases aligning to TRBD1. Germline V gene lookup returns CDR1 MNHEY and CDR2 SVGAGI. This CDR3 is 15 amino acids long. The V segment lost 4 bases and the J segment 8 bases; nucleotides outside the gene matches: 12.

CDR3 amino acids: CASRAGGAENTEAFF. The CDR3 DNA sequence: TGTGCCAGCAGAGCAGGGGGCGCGGAGAACACTGAAGCTTTCTTT. The chain couples TRBV3-1 (or the pseudogene TRBV3-2) to TRBJ1-1, with 8 nucleotides matching TRBD1. The germline gives CDR1 LGHDT, CDR2 YNNKEL (reference sequence). V shed 6 bases, J shed 1 base, and the junction held 7 bases outside the gene matches. The CDR3 contains 15 residues.

The genes are TRBV3-1 (or the pseudogene TRBV3-2) and TRBJ2-7, with TRBD1 matching over 9 bases. Per the germline V gene, CDR1 is LGHDT and CDR2 is YNNKEL (reference sequence). CDR3 length equals 17 residues. V lost 0 bases to trimming and J lost 2 bases; unmatched junction nucleotides: 8. The CDR3 region is CASSQDWDRDNPYEQYF. The CDR3 nucleotides are TGTGCCAGCAGCCAAGATTGGGACAGGGACAACCCCTACGAGCAGTACTTC.

This clone has only a few counts. The chain carries TRBV2 and TRBJ2-5, with a possible D match to TRBD2 (5 bases). Germline values: CDR1 SNHLY, CDR2 FYNNEI. The CDR3 sequence is 13 residues long. The germline V and J ends were trimmed by 7 bases and 5 bases, with 14 bases remaining between them. CDR3 loop: CASMRAGGETQYF. CDR3 DNA sequence: TGTGCCAGCATGCGGGCTGGTGGGGAGACCCAGTACTTC.

The rearrangement joins TRBV18 to TRBJ1-1, with a possible D match to TRBD1 (6 bases). Germline CDR1 is KGHSH and CDR2 is LQKENI. The CDR3 contains 14 residues. Deletions cut 1 base from V and 5 bases from J, with 11 bases between. DNA of the CDR3: TGTGCCAGCTCACCACTACAGGGATATACTGAAGCTTTCTTT. This gives the protein CASSPLQGYTEAFF.

The chain joins TRBV7-8 to TRBJ2-2; TRBD1 aligns across 8 bases. Germline V lookup: CDR1 SGHVS, CDR2 FQNEAQ. This CDR3 region has 15 residues. Losses at the gene ends were 5 bases for V and 5 bases for J; bases not matched to a gene: 7. CDR3 sequence reads: CASSRGQGLTGELFF. DNA of the CDR3: TGTGCCAGCAGCCGAGGACAGGGATTAACCGGGGAGCTGTTTTTT.

The chain has TRBV7-2 and TRBJ1-3, with TRBD1 matching 8 bases. The CDR3 is 15 amino acids. V lost 1 base and J lost 8; bases outside the gene matches: 7. The germline gives CDR1 SGHTA, CDR2 FQGNSA. The CDR3 sequence: CASSLDSGGTDTIYF. The CDR3 DNA reads TGTGCCAGCAGCTTAGATTCAGGGGGCACGGACACCATATATTTT.

In its sample, this clone was seen a few times. The rearrangement joins TRBV6-5 to TRBJ1-2; 8 bases fit TRBD1. The germline V gene encodes CDR1 MNHEY and CDR2 SVGAGI. The V segment lost 7 bases and the J segment 3 bases; nucleotides outside the gene matches: 10. The CDR3 runs to 15 residues. CDR3 sequence reads: CASIKGPGGDYGYTF. In nucleotides, the CDR3 is TGTGCCAGCATTAAAGGGCCAGGGGGCGACTATGGCTACACCTTC.

The chain uses TRBV5-4 and TRBJ2-7; 8 nucleotides match TRBD1. Trimming cost V 3 bases and J 3 bases; bases outside gene matches: 2. The germline CDR1 and CDR2 sequences are SGHNT and YYREEE (reference sequence). There are 13 residues in the CDR3. The CDR3 DNA follows: TGTGCCAGCAGCTGGGACAGGCGCTACGAGCAGTACTTC. It codes for CASSWDRRYEQYF.

The chain combines TRBV7-8 with TRBJ2-2, with a weak D call TRBD1 (6 bases). Germline V gives CDR1 SGHVS, CDR2 FQNEAQ. The V gene lost 2 bases and the J gene lost 3 bases, with 19 bases spanning the gap. The CDR3 loop spans 18 amino acids. The CDR3 sequence is CASSLTFQGGLDTGELFF. The CDR3 DNA sequence: TGTGCCAGCAGCTTAACCTTTCAAGGGGGTCTGGACACCGGGGAGCTGTTTTTT.

The chain has TRBV21-1 and TRBJ2-2; the DNA was not used to check the table's D call, TRBD2. TRBV21-1 is given as a pseudogene. CDR3 length equals 16 residues. CDR3 sequence: CASSKMGGDPTGELFF. For the CDR3, the DNA is TGTGCCAGCAGCAAAATGGGCGGGGATCCCACCGGGGAGCTGTTTTTT.

This clone was counted a single time. This chain connects TRBV18 to TRBJ2-7, with D possibly matching TRBD1 (6 bases). Trimming left V 4 bases short and J 2 bases short, with 12 bases between. CDR3 size: 14 residues. Per germline, CDR1 KGHSH and CDR2 LQKENI. The CDR3 coding sequence is TGTGCCAGCTCACAAGGGACAAACCCCTACGAGCAGTACTTC. Translation gives CASSQGTNPYEQYF.

This clone was counted once. The chain employs TRBV5-5 and TRBJ2-1; TRBD2 matches at 7 bases. V shed 5 bases, J shed 8 bases, and the junction held 13 bases outside the gene matches. Germline V gene lookup returns CDR1 SGHKS and CDR2 YYEKEE (reference sequence). There are 15 residues in the CDR3. The CDR3 sequence: CASSFGDYQVDEQFF. CDR3 DNA: TGTGCCAGCAGTTTCGGGGACTATCAAGTCGATGAGCAGTTCTTC.

The V and J genes are TRBV12-3 or TRBV12-4 and TRBJ2-3; maybe TRBD2 (6 bases). V gave up 4 bases and J gave up 6 bases, with 11 bases separating them. The CDR3 runs to 13 residues. CDR3 nucleotides: TGTGCCAGCAGTTCCGGGACTGGGGATACGCAGTATTTT. Protein product: CASSSGTGDTQYF.

This clone was seen a handful of times. The chain couples TRBV4-1 to TRBJ2-6, with D maybe TRBD2 (6 bases). V was trimmed by 2 bases and J by 7 bases, leaving 15 bases between them. CDR1 is MGHRA and CDR2 is YSYEKL in the germline V gene. The CDR3 sequence is 16 residues long. The CDR3: CASSQPGAGSANVLTF. CDR3 sequence (DNA): TGCGCCAGCAGCCAACCTGGGGCGGGGAGTGCCAACGTCCTGACTTTC.

The V gene is TRBV5-4, the J gene TRBJ2-7; 8 nucleotides line up with TRBD1. Trimming removed 4 bases from V and 7 bases from J; junction bases left unmatched: 7. The CDR3 covers 13 residues. Looked up from germline, CDR1 is SGHNT and CDR2 is YYREEE (reference sequence). CDR3: CASSLPTGDEQYV. The CDR3 region has the DNA TGTGCCAGCAGCCTACCGACAGGGGATGAGCAGTACGTC.

The genes are TRBV30 and TRBJ1-1; the D gene is possibly TRBD1 (5 bases). This CDR3 region has 14 residues. V dropped 7 bases and J dropped 4 bases, with 19 bases sitting between them. CDR1 and CDR2 (germline): GTSNPN, SVGIG (reference sequence). The CDR3 bases are TGTGCCTCGGTCGCAGGGTTTATTGCCACTGAAGCTTTCTTT. It translates to CASVAGFIATEAFF.

The V call is TRBV18, the J call TRBJ2-4; the D is unclear. The V end lost 1 base, the J end lost 0 bases, and 10 bases lay between the germline ends. Germline values: CDR1 KGHSH, CDR2 LQKENI. This CDR3 has 16 amino acids. The CDR3 DNA reads as TGTGCCAGCTCACCACAGCAGGCACTAGCCAAAAACATTCAGTACTTC. This gives the protein CASSPQQALAKNIQYF.

The V call is TRBV19, the J call TRBJ2-3; D is undetermined. Deletions cut 1 base from V and 6 bases from J, with 11 bases between. CDR3 size: 14 residues. The germline V gene encodes CDR1 LNHDA and CDR2 SQIVND (reference sequence). This CDR3 reads CASSIGIFRDTQYF. CDR3 nucleotides: TGTGCCAGTAGTATAGGCATATTCAGGGATACGCAGTATTTT.

The V gene is TRBV27, the J gene TRBJ1-4; unclear D gene. The V gene lost 8 bases and the J gene lost 7 bases, with 14 bases spanning the gap. This CDR3 region has 13 residues. Germline lookup yields CDR1 MNHEY and CDR2 SMNVEV (reference sequence). CDR3 in amino acids: CASSQSAGEKLFF. CDR3 bases: TGTGCCAGCTCCCAGAGCGCGGGTGAAAAACTGTTTTTT.

The V and J genes are TRBV4-3 and TRBJ2-5; weak D call: TRBD1 (6 bases). Germline lookup yields CDR1 LGHNA and CDR2 YSLEER. CDR3 length: 16 amino acids. V gave up 4 bases and J gave up 4 bases, with 19 bases separating them. The CDR3 reads CASSRETGFRGETQYF. CDR3 DNA sequence: TGCGCCAGCAGCCGGGAAACAGGGTTTAGAGGAGAGACCCAGTACTTC.

The chain combines TRBV3-1 (or the pseudogene TRBV3-2) with TRBJ1-4; weak D call: TRBD1 (5 bases). This CDR3 region has 14 residues. The V gene's germline CDR1 is LGHDT and CDR2 YNNKEL (reference sequence). Trimming left V 1 base short and J 5 bases short, with 8 bases between. The CDR3 DNA is TGTGCCAGCAGCCAAGGATACAGGAATGAAAAACTGTTTTTT. Translated, it gives CASSQGYRNEKLFF.

The count of this clone is one. CDR3 coding DNA: TGTGCCAGTAGCAACCAGGGGCCGCGTGAGCAGTTCTTC. Translated: CASSNQGPREQFF. The chain combines TRBV19 with TRBJ2-1; D may be TRBD1 (6 bases). The CDR3 totals 13 residues. Germline values: CDR1 LNHDA, CDR2 SQIVND (reference sequence). V lost 6 bases, J lost 9 bases, and 15 bases lay in between. Complete variable domain (other parts from reference TRBV19 and TRBJ2-1): DGGITQSPKYLFRKEGQNVTLSCEQNLNHDAMYWYRQDPGQGLRLIYYSQIVNDFQKGDIAEGYSVSREKKESFPLTVTSAQKNPTAFYLCASSNQGPREQFFGPGTRLTVL.

The rearrangement uses TRBV5-1 and TRBJ2-1, with 12 bases that match TRBD2. Germline CDR1 and CDR2: SGHRS and YFSETQ. Germline trimming cut 5 bases from V and 6 bases from J; bases unmatched to any gene: 3. This CDR3 has 14 amino acids. The CDR3 nucleotides are TGCGCCAGCAGGCTAGCGGGAGGGCTCAATGAGCAGTTCTTC. Encoded protein: CASRLAGGLNEQFF.

This rearrangement joins TRBV19 to TRBJ2-2, with D perhaps TRBD2 (6 bases). Trimming took off 5 bases at V and 2 bases at J, with 12 bases between the two ends. Per the germline V gene, CDR1 is LNHDA and CDR2 is SQIVND (reference sequence). This CDR3 region has 15 residues. The CDR3 DNA is TGTGCCAGTAGTCTCGGGACTTTAAACACCGGGGAGCTGTTTTTT. As protein: CASSLGTLNTGELFF.

The chain joins TRBV5-8 to TRBJ2-1; the match to TRBD2 covers 8 bases. The CDR3 covers 14 residues. The germline V gene encodes CDR1 SGHTS and CDR2 YDEGEE. After removal of 6 bases from V and 4 bases from J, the junction contained 6 bases not matched to a gene. The CDR3 DNA reads TGTGCCAGCAAGGCACAGCGGGAGTACAATGAGCAGTTCTTC. Its translation is CASKAQREYNEQFF.

The chain has TRBV7-8 and TRBJ2-7, with TRBD1 identical over 11 bases. This CDR3 spans 13 amino acids. Germline CDR1 SGHVS, CDR2 FQNEAQ. V shed 3 bases and J 5 bases; nucleotides not matched to a gene: 0. CDR3: CASSLGQGDEQYV. CDR3 sequence (DNA): TGTGCCAGCAGCTTGGGACAGGGGGACGAGCAGTACGTC.

The chain employs TRBV14 and TRBJ1-6; D is undetermined. This CDR3 is built from 15 residues. V was clipped by 0 bases and J by 6 bases, with 9 bases between them. Germline CDR1 is SGHDN and CDR2 is FVKESK. The chain's CDR3 is CASSQEGLGNSPLHF. The CDR3 DNA reads as TGTGCCAGCAGCCAAGAGGGTCTAGGTAATTCACCCCTCCACTTT.

This clone has more than one count but fewer than ten. This chain links TRBV14 with TRBJ2-3; TRBD1 might be the D (5 bases). The CDR3 has 15 residues. With 0 bases removed from V and 6 bases from J, the gap between germline ends came to 13 bases. Germline CDR1 SGHDN, CDR2 FVKESK. The CDR3 DNA follows: TGTGCCAGCAGCCAAGATCTTGGACAATTGGATACGCAGTATTTT. Translated, it gives CASSQDLGQLDTQYF.